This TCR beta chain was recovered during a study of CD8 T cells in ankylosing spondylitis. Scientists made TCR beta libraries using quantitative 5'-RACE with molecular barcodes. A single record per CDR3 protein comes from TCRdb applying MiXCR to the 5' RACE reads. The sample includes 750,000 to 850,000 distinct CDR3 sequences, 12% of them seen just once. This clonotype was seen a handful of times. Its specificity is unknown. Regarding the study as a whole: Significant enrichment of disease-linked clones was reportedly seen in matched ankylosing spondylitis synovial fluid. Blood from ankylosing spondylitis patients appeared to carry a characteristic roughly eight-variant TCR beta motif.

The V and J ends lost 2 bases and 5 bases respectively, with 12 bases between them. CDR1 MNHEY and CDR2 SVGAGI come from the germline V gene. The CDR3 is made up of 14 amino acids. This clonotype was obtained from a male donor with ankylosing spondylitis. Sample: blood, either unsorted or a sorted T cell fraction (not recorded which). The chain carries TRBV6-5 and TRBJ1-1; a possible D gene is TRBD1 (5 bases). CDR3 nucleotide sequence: TGTGCCAGCAGTTACATCAGGGCGGAGACTGAAGCTTTCTTT. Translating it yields CASSYIRAETEAFF.